This paragraph reports one TCR beta chain. The antigen this receptor binds is unknown. Base qualities are missing; no much larger clone stands one base away. This sample stems from a study of blood T cell repertoires in COVID-19 (dated by TCRdb to 2018 to 2021). The study in broad terms: Collaborator samples came from the United States, Italy and Spain and covered acute and convalescent phases of COVID-19. The material from the prospective study consisted of cDNA or gDNA derived from T cells, B-cell-depleted T cells, or PBMCs. Subjects who had been exposed to COVID-19, were actively infected with it, or had recovered from it provided the deeply sampled blood TCRbeta repertoires that made up the dataset. The repertoires were made available in a free public database intended to serve as a resource for research on the immune response to SARS-CoV-2. Samples were obtained from the ongoing ImmuneRACE study (first 160 participants) and from roughly 1,300 subjects provided by 6 global collaborators. The sample metadata nearly always contained a de-identified subject ID, COVID-19 status, age in years and sex. Where available, HLA class I and class II types were taken from metadata supplied by the sample provider and were not determined by assay-based typing. What the work shows at the level of the full study, not this receptor alone: The amount of clinical and demographic metadata varied by source and participant and was provided uncurated.

TCRbeta CDR3 regions were amplified from genomic DNA by means of the immunoSEQ Assay, a bias-controlled multiplex PCR. In the source study's methods: Nucleated cell counts per sample were estimated from amplification of reference gene primers within the assay. Sequence reads were collapsed and filtered to measure the absolute abundance of every unique TCRbeta CDR3 rearrangement. For each sample, productive Simpson clonality was calculated as the square root of Simpson's diversity index across productive rearrangements. TCRdb re-hosts the immuneACCESS table, in-frame sequences only. Its copies lack some clones; in the studies checked, an unresolved V gene accounts for under half of them, and the cause for the rest is not known. V, J and clone size were drawn from that table, and D and trimming were deduced from the DNA. Across this sample there are around 30,000 clones, with roughly nine tenths seen only once. The ten largest account for roughly 5% of the sample.

The collaborating institutions used their own protocols to collect whole blood in K2EDTA tubes. For TCRbeta analysis, collaborators shipped samples in one of three forms: frozen whole blood, isolated PBMCs, or DNA extracted from either of those sample types. Trimming removed 1 base from V and 1 base from J, leaving 5 bases between the germline ends. From the cysteine through the valine, the CDR3 covers 13 amino acids. Only the CDR3 DNA stays, 39 bases, in frame from base 1. Specimen: peripheral blood. The rearranged segments are TRBV12-3 or TRBV12-4 and TRBJ2-7; no D gene is confidently identified. The receptor's source is a human donor in a cohort sampled during active COVID-19. Read as DNA, the sequence is TGTGCCAGCAGTTTAGGACAATCCTACGAGCAGTACGTC. Its protein is CASSLGQSYEQYV.